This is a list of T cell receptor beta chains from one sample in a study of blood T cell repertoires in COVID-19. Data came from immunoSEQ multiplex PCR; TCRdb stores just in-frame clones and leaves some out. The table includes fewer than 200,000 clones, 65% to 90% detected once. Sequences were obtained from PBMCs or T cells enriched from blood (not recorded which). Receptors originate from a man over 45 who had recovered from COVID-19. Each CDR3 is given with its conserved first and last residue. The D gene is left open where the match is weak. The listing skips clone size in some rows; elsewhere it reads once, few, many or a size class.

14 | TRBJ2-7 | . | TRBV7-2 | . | CASSLGGGAYEQYF | TGTGCCAGCAGCTTAGGTGGCGGGGCCTACGAGCAGTACTTC
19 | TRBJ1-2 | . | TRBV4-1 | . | CASSQDKGTGPPIRYGYTF | TGCGCCAGCAGCCAAGATAAGGGCACAGGACCCCCTATCCGCTATGGCTACACCTTC
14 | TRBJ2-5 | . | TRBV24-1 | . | CATSSPSAEETQYF | TGTGCCACCAGTTCACCCTCCGCGGAAGAGACCCAGTACTTC
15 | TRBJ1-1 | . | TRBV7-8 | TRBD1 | CASSLYGTENTEAFF | TGTGCCAGCAGCTTATACGGGACAGAGAACACTGAAGCTTTCTTT
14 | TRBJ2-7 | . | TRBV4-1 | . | CASSPGGGPYEQYF | TGCGCCAGCAGCCCGGGGGGCGGACCCTACGAGCAGTACTTC
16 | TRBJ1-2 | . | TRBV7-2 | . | CASSFTGTRSAYGYTF | TGTGCCAGCAGCTTTACCGGGACACGGTCCGCGTATGGCTACACCTTC
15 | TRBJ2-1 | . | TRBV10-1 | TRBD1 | CASSEGQGSFDEQFF | TGCGCCAGCAGTGAAGGACAGGGCTCATTCGATGAGCAGTTCTTC
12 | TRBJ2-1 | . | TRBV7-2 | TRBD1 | CASSLTGVEQFF | TGTGCCAGCAGCTTGACAGGGGTTGAGCAGTTCTTC
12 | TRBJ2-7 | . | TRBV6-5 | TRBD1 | CASRDRGYEQYF | TGTGCCAGCAGGGACAGGGGTTACGAGCAGTACTTC
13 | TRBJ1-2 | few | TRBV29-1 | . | CSVATGTNYGYTF | TGCAGCGTTGCTACAGGTACTAACTATGGCTACACCTTC
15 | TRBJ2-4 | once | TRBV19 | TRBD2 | CASTWERGGRNIQYF | TGTGCCAGTACCTGGGAGCGGGGGGGCAGGAACATTCAGTACTTC
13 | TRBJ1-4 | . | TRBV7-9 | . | CATTQQTNEKLFF | TGTGCCACCACACAACAAACTAATGAAAAACTGTTTTTT
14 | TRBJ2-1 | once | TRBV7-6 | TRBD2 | CASSPRTSLNEQFF | TGTGCCAGCAGCCCACGGACTAGCTTAAATGAGCAGTTCTTC
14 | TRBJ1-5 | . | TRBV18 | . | CASSPGRDRQPQHF | TGTGCCAGCTCACCAGGGAGGGATCGACAGCCCCAGCATTTT
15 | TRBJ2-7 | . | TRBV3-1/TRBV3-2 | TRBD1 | CASSQARTGGNEQYF | TGTGCCAGCAGCCAAGCCAGGACAGGGGGCAACGAGCAGTACTTC
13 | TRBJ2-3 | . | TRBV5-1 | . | CASSLSGGDTQYF | TGCGCCAGCAGCTTATCAGGGGGGGATACGCAGTATTTT
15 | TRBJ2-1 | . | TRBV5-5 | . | CASSLAGIDYNEQFF | TGTGCCAGCAGCTTAGCAGGGATAGATTACAATGAGCAGTTCTTC